This T cell receptor beta chain was obtained from a study of blood T cell repertoires in COVID-19. Participants came from roughly 24 US areas, aged about 18 to 89 years. Assignments of participants to cohorts depended upon their own reported clinical history. Two negative PCRs, clearance, or symptom resolution characterized the recovered Cohort 3 donors. Using immunoSEQ multiplex PCR, the repertoire was profiled, and TCRdb retains in-frame clones only, with some absent. The sample includes 200,000 to 250,000 clones, approximately 80% of them seen just once. Germline values: CDR1 SGHTA, CDR2 FQGTGA. CDR3 length equals 15 residues. Trimming removed 4 bases at V and 6 bases at J, with 15 bases between.

V is TRBV7-3 and J is TRBJ2-2, with D possibly TRBD1 on 7 matching bases. Sequencing was performed on PBMCs or T cells enriched from blood (not recorded which). This clonotype originated in a woman in her sixties who had recovered from COVID-19. CDR3 protein: CASSYTSQGAGELFF. The CDR3 DNA follows: TGTGCCAGCAGCTACACTAGCCAGGGGGCCGGGGAGCTGTTTTTT.